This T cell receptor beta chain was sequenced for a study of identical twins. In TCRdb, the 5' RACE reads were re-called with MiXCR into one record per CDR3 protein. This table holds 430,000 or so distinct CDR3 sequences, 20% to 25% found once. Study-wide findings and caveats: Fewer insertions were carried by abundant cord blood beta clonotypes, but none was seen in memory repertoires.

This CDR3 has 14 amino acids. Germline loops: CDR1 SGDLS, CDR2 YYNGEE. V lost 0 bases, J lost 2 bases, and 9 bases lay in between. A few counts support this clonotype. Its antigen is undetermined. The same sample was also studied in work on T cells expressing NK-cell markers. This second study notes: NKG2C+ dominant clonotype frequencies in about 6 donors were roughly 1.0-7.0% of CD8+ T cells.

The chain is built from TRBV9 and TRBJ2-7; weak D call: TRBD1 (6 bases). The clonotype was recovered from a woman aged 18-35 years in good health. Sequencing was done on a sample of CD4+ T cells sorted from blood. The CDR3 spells CASSVADRTYEQYF. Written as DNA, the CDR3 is TGTGCCAGCAGCGTAGCGGACAGAACCTACGAGCAGTACTTC.